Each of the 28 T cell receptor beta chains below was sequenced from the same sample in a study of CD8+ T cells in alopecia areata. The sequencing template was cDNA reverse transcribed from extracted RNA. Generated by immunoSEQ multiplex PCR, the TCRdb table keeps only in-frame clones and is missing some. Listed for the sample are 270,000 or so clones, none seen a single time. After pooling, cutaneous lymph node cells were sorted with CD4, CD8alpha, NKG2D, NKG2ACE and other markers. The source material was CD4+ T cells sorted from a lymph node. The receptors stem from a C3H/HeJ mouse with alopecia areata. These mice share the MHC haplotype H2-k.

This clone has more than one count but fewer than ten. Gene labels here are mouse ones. CDR3 DNA (partial): TGTGCCAGCAGTATGGGCAGGGGGCGTGACACA. It specifies CASSMGRGRDT. In full, the CDR3 is CASSMGRGRDTEVFF. The chain is built from TRBV19 and TRBJ1-1, with TRBD1 matching 8 bases. The read stops 4 residues short of the end of the CDR3; the missing end is completed from the germline J gene. The junction had 6 bases not matched to a gene; V was cut back by 2 bases and J by 3 bases. Germline V gene data show CDR1 as FNHDT and CDR2 as SITEND (reference sequence). The CDR3 runs to 15 residues.

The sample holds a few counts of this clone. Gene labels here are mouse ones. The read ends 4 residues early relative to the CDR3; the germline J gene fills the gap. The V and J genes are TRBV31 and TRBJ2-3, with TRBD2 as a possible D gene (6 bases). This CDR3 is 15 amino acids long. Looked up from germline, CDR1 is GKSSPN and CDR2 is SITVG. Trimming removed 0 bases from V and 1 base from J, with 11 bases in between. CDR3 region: CAWSLMGEGAETLYF. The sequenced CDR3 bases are TGTGCCTGGAGTCTTATGGGGGAGGGTGCAGAA.

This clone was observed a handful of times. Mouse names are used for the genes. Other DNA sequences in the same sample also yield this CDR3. The CDR3 DNA, read in part, is TGTGCCTGGAGTCTACAGGGAGGCTCC. Its protein product is CAWSLQGGS. The complete CDR3 reads CAWSLQGGSDYTF. This chain connects TRBV31 to TRBJ1-2, with TRBD1 as a possible D gene (6 bases). The read comes to an end 4 residues before the CDR3 does, leaving the germline J gene to fill in the end. CDR1 is GKSSPN, CDR2 SITVG, per germline. Trimming left V 0 bases short and J 4 bases short, with 9 bases between. The CDR3 sequence is 13 residues long. The variable domain in full, completed from reference TRBV31 and TRBJ1-2, reads AQTIHQWPVAEIKAVGSPLSLGCTIKGKSSPNLYWYWQATGGTLQQLFYSITVGQVESVVQLNLSASRPKDDQFILSTEKLLLSHSGFYLCAWSLQGGSDYTFGSGTRLLVI.

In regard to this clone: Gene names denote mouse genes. The chain's CDR3 is CTCSAEQKKNTLYF. CDR3 DNA (partial): TGCACCTGCAGTGCAGAACAGAAAAAAAAC. The chain uses TRBV1 and TRBJ2-4; D is unclear. The sequence runs out 4 residues before the end of the CDR3; the remainder is reconstructed from the germline J gene. CDR1 and CDR2 from the germline V gene are NSQYPW and LRSPGD (reference sequence). This CDR3 region has 14 residues.

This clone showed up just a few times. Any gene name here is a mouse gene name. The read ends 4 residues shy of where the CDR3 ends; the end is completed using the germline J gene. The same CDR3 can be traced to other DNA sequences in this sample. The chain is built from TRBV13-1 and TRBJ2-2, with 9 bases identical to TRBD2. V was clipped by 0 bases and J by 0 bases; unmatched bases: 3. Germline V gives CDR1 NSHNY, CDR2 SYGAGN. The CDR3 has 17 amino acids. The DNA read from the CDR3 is TGTGCCAGCAGTGATGCTTGGGGGGGCACAAACACCGGG. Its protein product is CASSDAWGGTNTG. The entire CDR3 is CASSDAWGGTNTGQLYF.

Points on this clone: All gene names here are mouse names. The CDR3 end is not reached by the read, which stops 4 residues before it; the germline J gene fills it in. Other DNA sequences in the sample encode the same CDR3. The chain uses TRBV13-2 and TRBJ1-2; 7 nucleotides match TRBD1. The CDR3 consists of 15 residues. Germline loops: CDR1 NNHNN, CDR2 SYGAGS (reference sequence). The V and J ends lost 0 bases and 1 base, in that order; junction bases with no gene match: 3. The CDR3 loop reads CASGDARDRNSDYTF. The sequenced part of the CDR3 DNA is TGTGCCAGCGGTGATGCTAGGGACAGAAACTCC.

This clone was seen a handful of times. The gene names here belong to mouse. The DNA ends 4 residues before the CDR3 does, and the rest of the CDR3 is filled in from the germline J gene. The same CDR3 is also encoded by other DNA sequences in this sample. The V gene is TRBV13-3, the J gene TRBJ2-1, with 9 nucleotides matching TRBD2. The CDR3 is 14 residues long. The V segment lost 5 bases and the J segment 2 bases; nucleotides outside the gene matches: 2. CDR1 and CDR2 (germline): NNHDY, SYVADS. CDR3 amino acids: CASRRLGDYAEQFF. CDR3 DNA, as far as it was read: TGTGCCAGCAGGCGACTGGGGGACTATGCT.

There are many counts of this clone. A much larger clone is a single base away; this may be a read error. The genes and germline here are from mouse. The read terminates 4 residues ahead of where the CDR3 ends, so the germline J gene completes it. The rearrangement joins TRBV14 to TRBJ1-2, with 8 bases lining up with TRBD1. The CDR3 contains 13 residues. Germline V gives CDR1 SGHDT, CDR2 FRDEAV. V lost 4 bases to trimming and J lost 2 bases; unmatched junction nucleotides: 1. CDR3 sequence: CASSRTGNSDYTF. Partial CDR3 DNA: TGTGCCAGCAGTCGGACAGGGAACTCC.

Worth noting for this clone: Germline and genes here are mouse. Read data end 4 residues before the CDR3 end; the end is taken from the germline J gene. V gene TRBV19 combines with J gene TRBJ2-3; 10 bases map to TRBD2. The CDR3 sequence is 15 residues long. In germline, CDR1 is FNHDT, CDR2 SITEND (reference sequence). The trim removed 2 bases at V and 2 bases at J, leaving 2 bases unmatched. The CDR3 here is CASSIWGGVAETLYF. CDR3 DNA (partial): TGTGCCAGCAGTATCTGGGGGGGCGTTGCAGAA.

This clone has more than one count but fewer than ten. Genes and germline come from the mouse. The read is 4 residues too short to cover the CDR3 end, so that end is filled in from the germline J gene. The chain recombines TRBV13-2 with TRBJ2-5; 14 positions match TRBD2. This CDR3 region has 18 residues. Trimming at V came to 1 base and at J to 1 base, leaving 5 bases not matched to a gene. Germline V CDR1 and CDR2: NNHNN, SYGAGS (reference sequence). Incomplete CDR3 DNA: TGTGCCAGCGGTGATCGGGACTGGGGGGGCGAGGACCAAGAC. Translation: CASGDRDWGGEDQD. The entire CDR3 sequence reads CASGDRDWGGEDQDTQYF.

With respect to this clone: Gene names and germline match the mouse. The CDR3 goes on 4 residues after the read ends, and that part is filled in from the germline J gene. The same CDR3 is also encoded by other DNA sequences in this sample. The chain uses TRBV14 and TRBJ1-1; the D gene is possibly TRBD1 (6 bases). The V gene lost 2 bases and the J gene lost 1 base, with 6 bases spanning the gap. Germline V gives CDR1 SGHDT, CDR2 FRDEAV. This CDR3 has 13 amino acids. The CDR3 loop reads CASSLTGNTEVFF. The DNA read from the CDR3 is TGTGCCAGCAGTTTGACAGGGAACACA.

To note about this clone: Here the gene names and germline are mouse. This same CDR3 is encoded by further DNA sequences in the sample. CDR3 bases read: TGTGCCAGCAGTGCTGGGGGCTCCTAT. Its translation: CASSAGGSY. The complete CDR3 protein is CASSAGGSYEQYF. This chain connects TRBV13-1 to TRBJ2-7, with TRBD2 matching 7 bases. The sequenced fragment ends 4 residues before the CDR3 boundary, so the rest is inferred from the germline J gene. The CDR3 is 13 amino acids. Per germline, CDR1 NSHNY and CDR2 SYGAGN. Losses at the gene ends were 3 bases for V and 0 bases for J; bases not matched to a gene: 0.

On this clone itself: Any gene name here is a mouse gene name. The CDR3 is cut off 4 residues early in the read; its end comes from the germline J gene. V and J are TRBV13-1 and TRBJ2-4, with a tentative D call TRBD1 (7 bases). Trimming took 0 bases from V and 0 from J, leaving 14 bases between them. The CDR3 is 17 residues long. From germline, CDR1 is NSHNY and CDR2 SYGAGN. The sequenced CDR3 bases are TGTGCCAGCAGTGATGAGGGGGCGCGGAGAAGTCAAAAC. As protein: CASSDEGARRSQN. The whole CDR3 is CASSDEGARRSQNTLYF.

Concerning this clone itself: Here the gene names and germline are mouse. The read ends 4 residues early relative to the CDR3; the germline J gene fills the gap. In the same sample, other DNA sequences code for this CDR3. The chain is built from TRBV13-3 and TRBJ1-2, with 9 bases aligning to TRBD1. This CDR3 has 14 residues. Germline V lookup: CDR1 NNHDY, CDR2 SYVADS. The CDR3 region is CASSDGTGDSDYTF. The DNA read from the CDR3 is TGTGCCAGCAGTGATGGGACAGGGGATTCC.

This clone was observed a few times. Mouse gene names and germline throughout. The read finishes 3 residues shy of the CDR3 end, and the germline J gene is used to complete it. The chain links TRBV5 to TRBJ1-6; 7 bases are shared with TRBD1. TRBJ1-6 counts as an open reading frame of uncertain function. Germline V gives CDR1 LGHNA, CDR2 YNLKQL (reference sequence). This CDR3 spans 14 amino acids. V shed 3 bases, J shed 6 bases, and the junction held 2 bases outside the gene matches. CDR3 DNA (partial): TGTGCCAGCAGCCACGACAGGGCTAATTCGCCC. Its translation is CASSHDRANSP. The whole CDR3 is CASSHDRANSPLYF.

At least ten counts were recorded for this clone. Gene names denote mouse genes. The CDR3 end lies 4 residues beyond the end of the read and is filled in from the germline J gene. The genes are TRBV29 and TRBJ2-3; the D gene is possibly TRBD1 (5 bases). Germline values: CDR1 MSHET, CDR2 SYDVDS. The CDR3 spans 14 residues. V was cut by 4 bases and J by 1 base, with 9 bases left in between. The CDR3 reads CASSSQGGAETLYF. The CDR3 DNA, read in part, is TGTGCTAGCAGTTCCCAGGGTGGTGCAGAA.

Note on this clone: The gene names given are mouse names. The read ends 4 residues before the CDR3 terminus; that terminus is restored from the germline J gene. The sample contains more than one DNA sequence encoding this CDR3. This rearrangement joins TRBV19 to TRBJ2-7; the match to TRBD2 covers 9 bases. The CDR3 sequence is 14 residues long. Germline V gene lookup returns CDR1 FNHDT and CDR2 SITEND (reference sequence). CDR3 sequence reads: CASSIRDWEYEQYF. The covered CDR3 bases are TGTGCCAGCAGTATACGGGACTGGGAATAT.

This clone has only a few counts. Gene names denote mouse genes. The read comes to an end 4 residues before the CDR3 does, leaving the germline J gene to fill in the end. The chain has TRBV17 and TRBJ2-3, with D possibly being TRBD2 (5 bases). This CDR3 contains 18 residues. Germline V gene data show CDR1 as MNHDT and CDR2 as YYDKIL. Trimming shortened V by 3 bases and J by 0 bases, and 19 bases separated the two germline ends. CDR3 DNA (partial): TGTGCTAGCAGTAGGGCTTGGTCTGGGAGGTCTAGTGCAGAA. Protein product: CASSRAWSGRSSAE. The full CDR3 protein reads CASSRAWSGRSSAETLYF.

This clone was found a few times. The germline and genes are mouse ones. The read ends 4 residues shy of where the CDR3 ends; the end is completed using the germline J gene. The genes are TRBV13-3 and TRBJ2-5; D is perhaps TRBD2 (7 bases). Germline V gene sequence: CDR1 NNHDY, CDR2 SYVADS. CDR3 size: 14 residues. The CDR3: CASSERGAEDTQYF. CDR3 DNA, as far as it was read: TGTGCCAGCAGTGAGCGGGGGGCTGAAGAC. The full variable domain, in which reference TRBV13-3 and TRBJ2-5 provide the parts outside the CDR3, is EAAVTQSPRSKVAVTGGKVTLSCHQTNNHDYMYWYRQDTGHGLRLIHYSYVADSTEKGDIPDGYKASRPSQENFSLILELASLSQTAVYFCASSERGAEDTQYFGPGTRLLVL.

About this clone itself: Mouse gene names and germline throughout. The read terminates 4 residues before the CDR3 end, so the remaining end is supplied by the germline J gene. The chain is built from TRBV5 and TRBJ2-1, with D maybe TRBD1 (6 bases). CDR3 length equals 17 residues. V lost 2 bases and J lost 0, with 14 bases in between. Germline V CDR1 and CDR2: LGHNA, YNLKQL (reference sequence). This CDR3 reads CASSQTRDTYNYAEQFF. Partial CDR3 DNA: TGTGCCAGCAGCCAAACCCGGGACACTTATAACTATGCT.

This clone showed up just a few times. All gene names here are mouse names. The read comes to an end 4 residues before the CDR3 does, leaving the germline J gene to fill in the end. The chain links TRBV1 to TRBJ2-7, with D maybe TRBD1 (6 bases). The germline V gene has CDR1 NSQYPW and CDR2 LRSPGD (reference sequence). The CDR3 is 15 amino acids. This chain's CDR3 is CTCSADPQGSYEQYF. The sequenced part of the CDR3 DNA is TGCACCTGCAGTGCAGATCCGCAGGGGTCGTAT.

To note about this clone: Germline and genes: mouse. CDR3 DNA (partial): TGTGCCAGCAGCCACCCGACTGGGGGGGGTTATAACTATGCT. Translation: CASSHPTGGGYNYA. The CDR3 as a whole reads CASSHPTGGGYNYAEQFF. The chain is built from TRBV5 and TRBJ2-1; 11 bases map to TRBD2. The read comes to an end 4 residues before the CDR3 does, leaving the germline J gene to fill in the end. The CDR3 totals 18 residues. V shed 3 bases, J shed 0 bases, and the junction held 7 bases outside the gene matches. From germline, CDR1 is LGHNA and CDR2 YNLKQL (reference sequence).

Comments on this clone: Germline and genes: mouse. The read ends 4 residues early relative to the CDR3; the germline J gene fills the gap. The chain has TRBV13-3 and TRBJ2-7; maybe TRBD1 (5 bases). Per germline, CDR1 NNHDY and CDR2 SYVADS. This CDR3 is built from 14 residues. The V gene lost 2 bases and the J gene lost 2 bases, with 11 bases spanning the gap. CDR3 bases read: TGTGCCAGCAGTGACCAGGGTGGAACCTAT. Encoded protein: CASSDQGGTY. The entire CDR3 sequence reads CASSDQGGTYEQYF.

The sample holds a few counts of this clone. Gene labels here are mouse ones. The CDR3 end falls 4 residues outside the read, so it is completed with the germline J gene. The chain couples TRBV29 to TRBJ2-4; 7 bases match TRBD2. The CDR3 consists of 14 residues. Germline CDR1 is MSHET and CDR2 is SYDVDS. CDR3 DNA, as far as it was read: TGTGCTAGCAGTTTCGGGGGGGGGAGGAAC. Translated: CASSFGGGRN. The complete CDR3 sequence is CASSFGGGRNTLYF.

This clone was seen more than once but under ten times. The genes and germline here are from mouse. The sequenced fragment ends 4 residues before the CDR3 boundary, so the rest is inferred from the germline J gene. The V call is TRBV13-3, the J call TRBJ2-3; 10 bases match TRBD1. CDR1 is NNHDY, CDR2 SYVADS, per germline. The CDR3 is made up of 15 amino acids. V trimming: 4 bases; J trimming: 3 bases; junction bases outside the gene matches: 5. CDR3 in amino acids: CASSLRDRGAETLYF. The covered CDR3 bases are TGTGCCAGCAGTCTCCGGGACAGGGGCGCAGAA.

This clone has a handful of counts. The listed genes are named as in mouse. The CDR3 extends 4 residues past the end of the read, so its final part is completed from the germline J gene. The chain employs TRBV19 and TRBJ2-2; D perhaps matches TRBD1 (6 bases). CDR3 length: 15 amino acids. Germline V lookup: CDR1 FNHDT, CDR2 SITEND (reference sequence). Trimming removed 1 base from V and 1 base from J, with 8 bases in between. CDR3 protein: CASSISGQNTGQLYF. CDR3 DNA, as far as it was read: TGTGCCAGCAGTATATCGGGACAAAACACCGGG. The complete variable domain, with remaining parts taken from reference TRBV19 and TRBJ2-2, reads GGIITQTPKFLIGQEGQKLTLKCQQNFNHDTMYWYRQDSGKGLRLIYYSITENDLQKGDLSEGYDASREKKSSFSLTVTSAQKNEMAVFLCASSISGQNTGQLYFGEGSKLTVL.

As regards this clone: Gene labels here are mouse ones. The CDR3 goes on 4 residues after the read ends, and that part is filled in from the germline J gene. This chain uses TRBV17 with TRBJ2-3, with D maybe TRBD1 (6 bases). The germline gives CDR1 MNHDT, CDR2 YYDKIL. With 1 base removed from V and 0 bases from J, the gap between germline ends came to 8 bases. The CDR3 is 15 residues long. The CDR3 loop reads CASSRARGSAETLYF. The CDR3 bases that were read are TGTGCTAGCAGTAGAGCCAGGGGCAGTGCAGAA.

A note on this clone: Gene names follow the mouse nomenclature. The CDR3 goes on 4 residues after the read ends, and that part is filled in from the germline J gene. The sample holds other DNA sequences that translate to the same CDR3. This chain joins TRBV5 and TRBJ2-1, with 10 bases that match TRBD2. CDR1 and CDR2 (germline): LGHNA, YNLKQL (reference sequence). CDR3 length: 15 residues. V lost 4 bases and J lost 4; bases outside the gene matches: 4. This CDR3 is CASSPRDWGYAEQFF. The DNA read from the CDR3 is TGTGCCAGCAGCCCCCGGGACTGGGGATATGCT.